This TCR beta chain stems from a study of molecular identifiers for immune sequencing clone quantification. General study results and limits: About a million naive cells reportedly did not prevent detection of spiked Jurkat TCR RNA from one cell.

Trimming cost V 4 bases and J 2 bases, with 12 bases left between them. In germline, CDR1 is LGHNA, CDR2 YSLEER. The CDR3 consists of 14 residues. This clonotype was observed at least ten times. Its specificity is unknown. MiXCR, run by TCRdb on the PCR reads, gives a single entry per CDR3 protein. The data hold about half a million distinct CDR3 sequences, with about a quarter observed a single time. Sequencing was carried out using naive CD8+ T cells from blood, with Jurkat cell RNA spiked in. Specified subset: FACS-sorted CD8+CD4-CCR7+CD45RA+ naive T cells. The rearrangement links TRBV4-3 to TRBJ2-7; a weak D match, TRBD1 (5 bases). The sequence was obtained from a human donor in good health. Some libraries in this study had Jurkat cell RNA spiked in. Written as DNA, the CDR3 is TGCGCCAGCAGCCCCTGGCTAGGGGCCTACGAGCAGTACTTC. Encoded protein: CASSPWLGAYEQYF.